These T cell receptor beta chains were read from a single sample in a study of PD-L1 blockade in urothelial cancer. Profiled with immunoSEQ multiplex PCR; TCRdb holds only in-frame clones, not every one. The data contain roughly 130,000 clones, 84% of them singletons. The sample was PBMCs, taken around atezolizumab (anti-PD-L1) treatment. The receptors were gathered from a middle-aged man with urothelial cancer. CDR3s include the opening cysteine and the closing phenylalanine or tryptophan. The D gene is left open where the match is weak. Size is stated for part of the rows, as once, few or many counts, or as a class when the clone is expanded.

d_call clone_size j_call v_call cdr3_aa cdr3_nt
NA NA TRBJ1-1 TRBV6-1 CASSFKDTNTEAFF TGTGCCAGCAGTTTTAAGGACACGAACACTGAAGCTTTCTTT
NA NA TRBJ2-3 TRBV7-3 CASSLSPGVDTQYF TGTGCCAGCAGCTTATCCCCGGGGGTAGATACGCAGTATTTT
NA once TRBJ2-1 TRBV28 CASKRLGPGGYNEQFF TGTGCCAGCAAACGGTTAGGACCCGGAGGTTACAATGAGCAGTTCTTC
TRBD1 NA TRBJ2-7 TRBV10-2 CATRQGGYEQYF TGCGCCACCAGACAGGGTGGGTACGAGCAGTACTTC
NA NA TRBJ2-2 TRBV4-1 CASSHLLTRFSRYSLFF TGCGCCAGCAGCCACCTACTTACCCGGTTTTCCCGCTATTCGCTGTTTTTT
NA NA TRBJ2-5 TRBV7-3 CASSRGSALETQYF TGTGCCAGCAGCCGAGGGAGTGCGCTGGAGACCCAGTACTTC
TRBD2 NA TRBJ2-1 TRBV6-1 CASSEPGLAGGYEQFF TGTGCCAGCAGTGAACCCGGACTAGCGGGAGGCTATGAGCAGTTCTTC
NA NA TRBJ1-2 TRBV5-1 CASSLAGWSGYTF TGCGCCAGCAGCTTGGCTGGGTGGAGTGGCTACACCTTC
TRBD1 NA TRBJ2-1 TRBV5-1 CASSRDRSSYNEQFF TGCGCCAGCAGTCGGGACAGGAGCTCCTACAATGAGCAGTTCTTC
NA NA TRBJ2-1 TRBV5-4 CASSLVGGFTNNEQFF TGTGCCAGCAGCTTGGTCGGGGGATTCACCAACAATGAGCAGTTCTTC
NA NA TRBJ2-3 TRBV27 CATRGVVGNTDTQYF TGTGCCACCAGAGGGGTGGTGGGTAACACAGATACGCAGTATTTT
TRBD2 NA TRBJ2-4 TRBV5-1 CASSYSGGEQYF TGCGCCAGCAGTTATAGCGGGGGAGAACAGTACTTC
NA NA TRBJ1-2 TRBV19 CASSMEGTYGYTF TGTGCCAGTAGTATGGAGGGAACGTATGGCTACACCTTC
NA NA TRBJ2-3 TRBV4-2 CASSQVYKGTDTQYF TGTGCCAGCAGCCAAGTCTATAAAGGCACAGATACGCAGTATTTT
TRBD2 once TRBJ2-1 TRBV7-9 CASSLGREGDEQFF TGTGCCAGCAGCTTAGGGCGGGAGGGCGATGAGCAGTTCTTC
NA NA TRBJ2-7 TRBV6-6 CASSYSRLEVRAYF TGTGCCAGCAGTTACTCGAGACTGGAGGTACGAGCATACTTC
NA once TRBJ1-3 TRBV7-6 CASSRKPQMTVSGNTIYF TGTGCCAGCAGCCGCAAACCCCAGATGACAGTCTCTGGAAACACCATATATTTT
TRBD2 NA TRBJ2-5 TRBV11-2 CASSLGAGVGETQYF TGTGCCAGCAGCTTAGGGGCGGGAGTAGGAGAGACCCAGTACTTC
TRBD2 NA TRBJ2-1 TRBV4-1 CASSPQAAGVPSNEQFF TGCGCCAGCAGCCCGCAAGCCGCGGGAGTTCCTTCGAATGAGCAGTTCTTC
TRBD1 NA TRBJ1-2 TRBV15 CATSRDRGGFGYTF TGTGCCACCAGCAGAGATCGAGGGGGCTTTGGCTACACCTTC
TRBD2 NA TRBJ2-7 TRBV5-1 CASSAGLAIGNYEQYF TGCGCCAGCAGCGCGGGACTAGCTATAGGCAACTACGAGCAGTACTTC
TRBD2 NA TRBJ2-5 TRBV9 CASSVGGGRAETQYF TGTGCCAGCAGCGTAGGCGGCGGGAGGGCCGAGACCCAGTACTTC
NA NA TRBJ2-3 TRBV14 CASSQVAGLLGTDTQYF TGTGCCAGCAGCCAAGTCGCAGGACTACTCGGCACAGATACGCAGTATTTT
NA NA TRBJ1-5 TRBV28 CASSRGALNQPQHF TGTGCCAGCAGCCGGGGAGCCCTAAATCAGCCCCAGCATTTT
TRBD1 once TRBJ2-5 TRBV5-1 CASRPTGTDGETQYF TGCGCCAGCAGGCCGACAGGGACAGACGGGGAGACCCAGTACTTC
NA NA TRBJ2-5 TRBV28 CASTSPGGAQETQYF TGTGCCAGCACCTCCCCGGGCGGGGCACAAGAGACCCAGTACTTC
TRBD1 NA TRBJ1-6 TRBV7-2 CASSPRPGQGNSPLHF TGTGCCAGCAGCCCTCGACCTGGACAGGGGAATTCACCCCTCCACTTT